Listed here are 17 T cell receptor beta chains from one sample, sequenced in a study of T cell repertoires in cytomegalovirus infection. MiXCR, applied by TCRdb to the reads, yields one record per CDR3 protein. There are fewer than 550,000 distinct CDR3 sequences in the sample; 16% occur only once, and roughly a quarter lies in the top ten. The sample was CD8+ T cells from PBMCs. Receptor source: a human donor in good health (CMV status not recorded). Some clones in this sample may be carry-over from other donors' samples.

This clonotype was seen repeatedly, ten times or more. J is TRBJ1-4 and V is TRBV6-1, with D uncertain. Deletions cut 2 bases from V and 0 bases from J, with 10 bases between. CDR1 and CDR2 (germline): MNHNS, SASEGT. The CDR3 has 16 amino acids. The CDR3 sequence: CASSELWSATNEKLFF. As DNA, the CDR3 is TGTGCCAGCAGTGAACTCTGGAGTGCAACTAATGAAAAACTGTTTTTT.

This chain uses TRBV28 with TRBJ2-3; 7 bases align to TRBD2. The trim removed 7 bases at V and 0 bases at J, leaving 10 bases unmatched. The CDR3 runs to 16 residues. Per germline, CDR1 MDHEN and CDR2 SYDVKM. The CDR3 bases are TGTGCCAGCACCGGGCTAGCGGAATTAAGCACAGATACGCAGTATTTT. This gives the protein CASTGLAELSTDTQYF.

This clonotype showed up many times. The chain uses TRBV4-2 and TRBJ2-1, with TRBD2 matching over 9 bases. The V gene end was trimmed by 0 bases and the J gene end by 8 bases; junction bases not matched to a gene: 5. The germline V gene encodes CDR1 LGHNA and CDR2 YNFKEQ. The CDR3 spans 15 residues. CDR3 loop: CASSQELRGGDEQFF. The CDR3 nucleotides are TGTGCCAGCAGCCAAGAGTTGCGGGGGGGCGATGAGCAGTTCTTC.

This clonotype occurred a few times. The chain combines TRBV10-3 with TRBJ1-1, with no clear D. V lost 4 bases, J lost 4 bases, and 19 bases lay in between. The CDR3 loop spans 16 amino acids. From germline, CDR1 is ENHRY and CDR2 SYGVKD. DNA for the CDR3: TGTGCCATCAGTGCGCCCCCCGGCAGGTCTCGCACTGAAGCTTTCTTT. Amino acids: CAISAPPGRSRTEAFF.

The V and J genes are TRBV6-1 and TRBJ2-7; D is perhaps TRBD1 (5 bases). This CDR3 is 15 amino acids long. The V and J ends lost 5 bases and 3 bases respectively, with 17 bases between them. Germline V gene sequence: CDR1 MNHNS, CDR2 SASEGT. The CDR3 loop is CASSPTGKGLYEQYF. CDR3 DNA: TGTGCCAGCAGTCCAACAGGAAAGGGGCTCTACGAGCAGTACTTC.

This clonotype was recorded a few times. The chain recombines TRBV27 with TRBJ2-3; TRBD2 agrees at 12 bases. The CDR3 contains 17 residues. CDR1 and CDR2 from the germline V gene are MNHEY and SMNVEV (reference sequence). J lost 2 bases, V lost 8 bases, and 11 bases had no gene match. The CDR3 DNA is TGTGCCAGCCGGACCCCGGGACTAGCGGGTATCACAGATACGCAGTATTTT. It is translated as CASRTPGLAGITDTQYF.

For this clonotype: This may stem from a read error, because a much larger clone lies one nucleotide away. It is likely a read error, because the conserved phenylalanine at the end of the CDR3 is missing. This rearrangement joins TRBV4-1 to TRBJ1-3; D perhaps matches TRBD1 (6 bases). V lost 0 bases, J lost 2 bases, and 11 bases lay in between. The CDR3 runs 16 residues. Germline V gene sequence: CDR1 MGHRA, CDR2 YSYEKL. CDR3 DNA sequence: TGCGCCAGCAGCCAAGAGGAGGGGGACGCTGGAAACACCATATATTAT. Protein: CASSQEEGDAGNTIYY.

This clonotype was picked up many times. This chain joins TRBV10-3 and TRBJ2-3; D uncertain. Germline values: CDR1 ENHRY, CDR2 SYGVKD. The CDR3 runs to 15 residues. The V end was cut by 0 bases, the J end by 1 base, with 8 bases between. In DNA form, the CDR3 reads TGTGCCATCAGTGAGTCTGCGGTGGGCACAGATACGCAGTATTTT. The encoded protein is CAISESAVGTDTQYF.

This clonotype has only a few counts. V gene TRBV2 combines with J gene TRBJ2-7; the D is unclear. Trimming took 7 bases from V and 0 from J, leaving 13 bases between them. Germline V lookup: CDR1 SNHLY, CDR2 FYNNEI. The CDR3 length is 14 residues. The CDR3 bases are TGTGCCAGCACCAAGAAATTAGCCTCCTACGAGCAGTACTTC. Residues: CASTKKLASYEQYF.

Ten or more counts support this clonotype. The rearrangement joins TRBV7-3 to TRBJ2-3; TRBD2 matches at 10 bases. The length of the CDR3 is 20 residues. V lost 6 bases and J lost 1; bases outside the gene matches: 19. CDR1 and CDR2 (germline): SGHTA, FQGTGA. CDR3 nucleotides: TGTGCCAGCAGTAAAACGACGGGGTCTAGCGGGAGTTGGGGCACAGATACGCAGTATTTT. It yields the protein CASSKTTGSSGSWGTDTQYF.

There are many counts of this clonotype. The V gene is TRBV20-1, the J gene TRBJ2-7; 12 bases are a match to TRBD2. CDR3 length: 15 amino acids. Germline V CDR1 and CDR2: DFQATT, SNEGSKA (reference sequence). Losses at the gene ends were 2 bases for V and 4 bases for J; bases not matched to a gene: 6. The CDR3 loop reads CSARLAGGPLYEQYF. As DNA, the CDR3 is TGCAGTGCTAGACTAGCGGGGGGGCCTTTATACGAGCAGTACTTC.

This clonotype has at least ten counts. This chain connects TRBV11-1 to TRBJ2-1; weak D call: TRBD1 (5 bases). The germline V gene has CDR1 SGHAT and CDR2 FQDESV (reference sequence). This CDR3 region has 15 residues. Trimming took 2 bases from V and 2 from J, leaving 10 bases between them. CDR3 amino acids: CASSLFQGTYNEQFF. The DNA of the CDR3 is TGTGCCAGCAGCTTATTCCAGGGTACCTACAATGAGCAGTTCTTC.

This clonotype has a handful of counts. The CDR3 DNA follows: TGCGCCAGCAGCCAAGATCTCACAGTAAATCAGCCCCAGCATTTT. Its protein product is CASSQDLTVNQPQHF. The rearrangement joins TRBV4-1 to TRBJ1-5; the D is unclear. Germline values: CDR1 MGHRA, CDR2 YSYEKL. This CDR3 is built from 15 residues. Trimming cost V 0 bases and J 4 bases, with 10 bases left between them.

This chain uses TRBV15 with TRBJ2-1; possible D gene TRBD2, 6 bases. CDR1 is LNHNV and CDR2 is YYDKDF in the germline V gene (reference sequence). V lost 7 bases, J lost 1 base, and 11 bases lay in between. The CDR3 is 14 residues long. DNA for the CDR3: TGTGCCACCAACCCCAGCGGGTCCTACAATGAGCAGTTCTTC. It is translated as CATNPSGSYNEQFF.

A remark on this clonotype: A read error may explain this, as a much larger clone is one base away. This rearrangement joins TRBV6-1 to TRBJ1-2; D not certain. The CDR3 is 14 residues long. Germline-derived CDR1 and CDR2 are MNHNS and SASEGT. V was pared by 8 bases and J by 9 bases, with 22 bases between. The CDR3 sequence is CASAPRGLFACYTF. The CDR3, as DNA: TGTGCCAGCGCCCCCCGAGGCCTTTTTGCTTGCTACACCTTC.

The chain is built from TRBV15 and TRBJ2-1; D possibly corresponds to TRBD1 (5 bases). V lost 7 bases and J lost 5, with 18 bases in between. Germline CDR1 reads LNHNV; CDR2 reads YYDKDF (reference sequence). The CDR3 has 15 amino acids. The CDR3 region is CATTSDGRANNEQFF. The CDR3 DNA follows: TGTGCCACCACTTCGGATGGCAGGGCGAACAATGAGCAGTTCTTC. Based on the CDR3 plus reference TRBV15 and TRBJ2-1, the full variable domain is DAMVIQNPRYQVTQFGKPVTLSCSQTLNHNVMYWYQQKSSQAPKLLFHYYDKDFNNEADTPDNFQSRRPNTSFCFLDIRSPGLGDTAMYLCATTSDGRANNEQFFGPGTRLTVL.

The sample holds many counts of this clonotype. The chain joins TRBV6-5 to TRBJ2-1; D possibly uses TRBD1 or TRBD2 (5 bases each). Trimming shortened V by 6 bases and J by 7 bases, and 10 bases separated the two germline ends. Germline V gene lookup returns CDR1 MNHEY and CDR2 SVGAGI. The CDR3 is 12 amino acids. The CDR3 region has the DNA TGTGCCAGCAGCTTCGAGGGGAATGAGCAGTTCTTC. It encodes CASSFEGNEQFF.